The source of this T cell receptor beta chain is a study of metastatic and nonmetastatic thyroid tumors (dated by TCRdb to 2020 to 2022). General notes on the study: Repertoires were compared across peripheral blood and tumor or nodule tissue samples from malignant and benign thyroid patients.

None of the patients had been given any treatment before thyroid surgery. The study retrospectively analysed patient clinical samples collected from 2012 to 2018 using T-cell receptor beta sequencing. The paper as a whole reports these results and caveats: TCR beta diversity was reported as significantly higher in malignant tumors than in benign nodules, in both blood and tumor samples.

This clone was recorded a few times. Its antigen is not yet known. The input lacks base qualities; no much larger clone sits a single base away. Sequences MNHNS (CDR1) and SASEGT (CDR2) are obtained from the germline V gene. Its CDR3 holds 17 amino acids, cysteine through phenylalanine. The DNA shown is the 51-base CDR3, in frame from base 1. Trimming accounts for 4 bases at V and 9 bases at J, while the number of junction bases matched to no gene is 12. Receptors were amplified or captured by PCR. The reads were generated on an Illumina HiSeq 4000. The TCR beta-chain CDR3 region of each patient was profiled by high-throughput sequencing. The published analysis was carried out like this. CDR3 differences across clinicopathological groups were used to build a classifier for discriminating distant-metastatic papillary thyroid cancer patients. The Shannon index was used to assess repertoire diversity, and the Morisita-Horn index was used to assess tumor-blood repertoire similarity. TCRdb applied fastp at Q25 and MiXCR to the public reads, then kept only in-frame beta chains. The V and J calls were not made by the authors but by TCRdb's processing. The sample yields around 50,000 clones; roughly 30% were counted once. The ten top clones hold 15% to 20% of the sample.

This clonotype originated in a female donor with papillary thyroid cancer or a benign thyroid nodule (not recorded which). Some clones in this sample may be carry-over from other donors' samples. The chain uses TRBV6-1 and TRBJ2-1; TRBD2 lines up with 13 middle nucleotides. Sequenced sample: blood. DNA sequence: TGTGCCAGCAGTGGATCAATACTAGCGGGGGGGCCCGCTGAGCAGTTCTTC. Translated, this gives CASSGSILAGGPAEQFF.